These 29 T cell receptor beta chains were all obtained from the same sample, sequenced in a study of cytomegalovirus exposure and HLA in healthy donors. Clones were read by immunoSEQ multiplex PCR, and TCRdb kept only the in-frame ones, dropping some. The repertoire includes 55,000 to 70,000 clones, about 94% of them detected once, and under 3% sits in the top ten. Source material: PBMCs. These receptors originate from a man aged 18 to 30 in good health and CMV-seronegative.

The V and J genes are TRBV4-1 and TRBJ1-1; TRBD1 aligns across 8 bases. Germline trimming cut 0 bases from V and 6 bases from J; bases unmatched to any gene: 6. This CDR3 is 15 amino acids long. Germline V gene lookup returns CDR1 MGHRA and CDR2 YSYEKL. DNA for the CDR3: TGCGCCAGCAGCCAAGATGGGCAGGGGGCGTCTGAAGCTTTCTTT. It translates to CASSQDGQGASEAFF.

The CDR3 bases are TGTGCCAGCAGACCCCTTAGGGACAGCTGGGAAGCTTTCTTT. Its protein product is CASRPLRDSWEAFF. This chain uses TRBV6-6 with TRBJ1-1; 7 bases are a match to TRBD1. Trimming cost V 6 bases and J 8 bases; bases outside gene matches: 12. This CDR3 contains 14 residues. In germline, CDR1 is MNHNY, CDR2 SVGAGI (reference sequence).

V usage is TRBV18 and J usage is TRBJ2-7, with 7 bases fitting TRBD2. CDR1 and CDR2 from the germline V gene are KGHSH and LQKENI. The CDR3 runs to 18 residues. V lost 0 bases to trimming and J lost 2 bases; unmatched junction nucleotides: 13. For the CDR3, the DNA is TGTGCCAGCTCACCACCGGAGGGATGGAGCGGGACGACCTACGAGCAGTACTTC. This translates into CASSPPEGWSGTTYEQYF.

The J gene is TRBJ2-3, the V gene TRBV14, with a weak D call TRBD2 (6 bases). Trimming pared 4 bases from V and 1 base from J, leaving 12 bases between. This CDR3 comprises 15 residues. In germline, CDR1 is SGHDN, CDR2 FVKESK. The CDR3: CASSRLVMGTDTQYF. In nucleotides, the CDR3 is TGTGCCAGCAGCCGACTAGTAATGGGCACAGATACGCAGTATTTT.

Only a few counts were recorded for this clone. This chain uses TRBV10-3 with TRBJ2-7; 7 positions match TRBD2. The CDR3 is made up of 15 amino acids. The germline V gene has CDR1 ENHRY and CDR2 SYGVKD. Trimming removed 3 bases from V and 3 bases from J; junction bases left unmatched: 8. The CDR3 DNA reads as TGTGCCATCAGTGAATCAACTAGCGCAGACTACGAGCAGTACTTC. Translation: CAISESTSADYEQYF.

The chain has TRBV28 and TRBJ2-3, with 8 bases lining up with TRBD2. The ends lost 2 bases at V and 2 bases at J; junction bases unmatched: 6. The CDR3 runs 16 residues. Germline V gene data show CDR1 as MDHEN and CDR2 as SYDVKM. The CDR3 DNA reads TGTGCCAGCAGTTTAAGTCGGGAGGGCGACACAGATACGCAGTATTTT. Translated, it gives CASSLSREGDTDTQYF.

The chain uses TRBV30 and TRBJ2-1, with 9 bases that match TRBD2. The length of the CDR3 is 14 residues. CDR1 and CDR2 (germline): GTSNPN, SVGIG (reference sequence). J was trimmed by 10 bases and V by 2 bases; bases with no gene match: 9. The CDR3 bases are TGTGCCTGGAGTTTGACGACTAGCGGTCAGGAGCAGTTCTTC. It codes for CAWSLTTSGQEQFF.

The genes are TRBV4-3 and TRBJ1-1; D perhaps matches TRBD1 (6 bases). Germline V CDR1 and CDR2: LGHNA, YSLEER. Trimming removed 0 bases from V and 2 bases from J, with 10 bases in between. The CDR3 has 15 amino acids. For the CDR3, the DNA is TGCGCCAGCAGCCAAGATCAGGGGTATAACACTGAAGCTTTCTTT. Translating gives CASSQDQGYNTEAFF.

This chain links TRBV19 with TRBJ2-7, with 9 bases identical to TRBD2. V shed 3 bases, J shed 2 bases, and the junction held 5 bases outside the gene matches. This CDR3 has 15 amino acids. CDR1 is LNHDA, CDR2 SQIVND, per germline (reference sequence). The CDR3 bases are TGTGCCAGTAGTATGGTAGCTAGCGGGACCTACGAGCAGTACTTC. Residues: CASSMVASGTYEQYF.

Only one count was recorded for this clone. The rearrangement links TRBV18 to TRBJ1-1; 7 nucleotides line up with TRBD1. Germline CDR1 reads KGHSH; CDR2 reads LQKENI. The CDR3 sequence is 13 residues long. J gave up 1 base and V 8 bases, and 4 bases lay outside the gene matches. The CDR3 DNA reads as TGTGCCAGCACGGGACAGCGGAACACTGAAGCTTTCTTT. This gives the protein CASTGQRNTEAFF.

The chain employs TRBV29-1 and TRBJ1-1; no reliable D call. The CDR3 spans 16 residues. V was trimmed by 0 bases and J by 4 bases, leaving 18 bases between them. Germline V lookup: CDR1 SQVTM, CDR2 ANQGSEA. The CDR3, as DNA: TGCAGCGTTGAAGATCGGCAGCGACGACGATCCACTGAAGCTTTCTTT. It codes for CSVEDRQRRRSTEAFF.

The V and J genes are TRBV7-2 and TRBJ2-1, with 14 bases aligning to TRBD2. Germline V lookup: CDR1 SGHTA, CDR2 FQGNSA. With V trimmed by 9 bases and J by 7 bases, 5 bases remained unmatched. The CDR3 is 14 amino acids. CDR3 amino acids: CASGTSGRENEQFF. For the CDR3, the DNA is TGTGCCAGTGGGACTAGCGGGAGAGAAAATGAGCAGTTCTTC.

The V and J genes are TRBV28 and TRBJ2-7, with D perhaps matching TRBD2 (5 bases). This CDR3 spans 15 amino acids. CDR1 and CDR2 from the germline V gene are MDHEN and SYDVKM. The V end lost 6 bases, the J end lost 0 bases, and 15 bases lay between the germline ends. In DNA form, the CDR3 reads TGTGCCAGCAGCCAAAGGCGGGCAGGCTCCTACGAGCAGTACTTC. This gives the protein CASSQRRAGSYEQYF.

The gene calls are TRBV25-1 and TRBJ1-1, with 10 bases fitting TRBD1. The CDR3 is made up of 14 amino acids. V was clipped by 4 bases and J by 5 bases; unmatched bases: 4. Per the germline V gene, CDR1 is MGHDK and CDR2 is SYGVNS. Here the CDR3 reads CASSVSGQGTEAFF. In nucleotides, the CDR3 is TGTGCCAGCAGTGTATCGGGACAGGGGACTGAAGCTTTCTTT. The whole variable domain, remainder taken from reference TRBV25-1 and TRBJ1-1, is EADIYQTPRYLVIGTGKKITLECSQTMGHDKMYWYQQDPGMELHLIHYSYGVNSTEKGDLSSESTVSRIRTEHFPLTLESARPSHTSQYLCASSVSGQGTEAFFGQGTRLTVV.

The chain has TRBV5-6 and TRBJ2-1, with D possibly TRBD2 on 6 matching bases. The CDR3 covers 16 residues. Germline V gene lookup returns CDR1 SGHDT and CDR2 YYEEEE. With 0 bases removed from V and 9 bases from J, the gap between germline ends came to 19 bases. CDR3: CASSLDEASASSEQFF. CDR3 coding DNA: TGTGCCAGCAGCTTGGATGAGGCTAGCGCATCCTCTGAGCAGTTCTTC.

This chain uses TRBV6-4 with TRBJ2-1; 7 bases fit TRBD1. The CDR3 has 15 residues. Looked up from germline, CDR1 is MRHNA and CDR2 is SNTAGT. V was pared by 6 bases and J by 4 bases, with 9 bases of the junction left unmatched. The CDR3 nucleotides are TGTGCCAGCAGCCCCGGCCAGGGGGAGTACAATGAGCAGTTCTTC. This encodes CASSPGQGEYNEQFF.

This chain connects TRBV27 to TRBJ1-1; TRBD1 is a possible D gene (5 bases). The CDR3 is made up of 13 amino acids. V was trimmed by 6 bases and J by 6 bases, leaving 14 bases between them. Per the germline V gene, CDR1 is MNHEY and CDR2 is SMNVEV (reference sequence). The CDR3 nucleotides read TGTGCCAGCAGACAGCACGGGGGGGCTGAAGCTTTCTTT. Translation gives CASRQHGGAEAFF.

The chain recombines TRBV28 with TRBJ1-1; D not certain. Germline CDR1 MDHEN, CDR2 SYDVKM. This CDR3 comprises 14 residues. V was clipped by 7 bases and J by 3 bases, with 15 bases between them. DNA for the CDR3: TGTGCCAGCACTCCTACAGTCCCACACACTGAAGCTTTCTTT. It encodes CASTPTVPHTEAFF.

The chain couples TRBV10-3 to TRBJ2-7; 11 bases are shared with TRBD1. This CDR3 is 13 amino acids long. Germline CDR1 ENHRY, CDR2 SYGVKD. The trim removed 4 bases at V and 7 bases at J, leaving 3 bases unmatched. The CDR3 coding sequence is TGTGCCATCAGTGGGACAGGGGGCGGAGAGCAGTACTTC. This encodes CAISGTGGGEQYF.

CDR3 protein: CAISGASGSYNEQFF. CDR3 nucleotide sequence: TGTGCCATCAGTGGCGCTAGCGGGTCGTACAATGAGCAGTTCTTC. The V and J genes are TRBV10-3 and TRBJ2-1; TRBD2 matches 8 bases. V trimming: 4 bases; J trimming: 4 bases; junction bases outside the gene matches: 6. CDR1 and CDR2 (germline): ENHRY, SYGVKD. CDR3 size: 15 residues.

The chain's CDR3 is CASGSTWTSGNRATYNEQFF. The CDR3 DNA follows: TGTGCCAGCGGATCTACGTGGACTAGCGGGAATCGGGCTACCTACAATGAGCAGTTCTTC. The chain carries TRBV28 and TRBJ2-1, with 12 bases lining up with TRBD2. CDR1 MDHEN and CDR2 SYDVKM come from the germline V gene. V shed 8 bases, J shed 2 bases, and the junction held 19 bases outside the gene matches. The CDR3 spans 20 residues. Based on the CDR3 plus reference TRBV28 and TRBJ2-1, the full variable domain is DVKVTQSSRYLVKRTGEKVFLECVQDMDHENMFWYRQDPGLGLRLIYFSYDVKMKEKGDIPEGYSVSREKKERFSLILESASTNQTSMYLCASGSTWTSGNRATYNEQFFGPGTRLTVL.

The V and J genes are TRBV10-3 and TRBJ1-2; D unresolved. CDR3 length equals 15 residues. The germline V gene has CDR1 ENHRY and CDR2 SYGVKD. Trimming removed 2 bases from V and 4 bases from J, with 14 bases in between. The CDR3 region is CAISEIGGSVYGYTF. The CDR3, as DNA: TGTGCCATCAGTGAGATTGGCGGGTCGGTCTATGGCTACACCTTC.

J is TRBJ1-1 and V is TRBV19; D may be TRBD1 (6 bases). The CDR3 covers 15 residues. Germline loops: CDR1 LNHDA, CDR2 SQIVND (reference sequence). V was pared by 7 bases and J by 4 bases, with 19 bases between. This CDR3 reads CASTPVGGEGTEAFF. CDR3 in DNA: TGTGCCAGTACCCCTGTAGGGGGGGAAGGCACTGAAGCTTTCTTT.

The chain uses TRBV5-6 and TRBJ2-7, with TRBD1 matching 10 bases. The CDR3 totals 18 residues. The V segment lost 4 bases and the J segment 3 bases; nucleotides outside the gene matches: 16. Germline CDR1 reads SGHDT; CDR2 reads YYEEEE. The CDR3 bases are TGTGCCAGCAGCCCGGGACAGGGGCTAAACGTGGGGCACTACGAGCAGTACTTC. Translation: CASSPGQGLNVGHYEQYF.

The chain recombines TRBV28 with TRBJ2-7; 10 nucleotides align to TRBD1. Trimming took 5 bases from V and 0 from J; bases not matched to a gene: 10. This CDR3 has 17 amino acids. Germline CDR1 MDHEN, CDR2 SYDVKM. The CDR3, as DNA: TGTGCCAGCAGTCCCCGGACAGGGGGACTTGGCTCCTACGAGCAGTACTTC. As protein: CASSPRTGGLGSYEQYF.

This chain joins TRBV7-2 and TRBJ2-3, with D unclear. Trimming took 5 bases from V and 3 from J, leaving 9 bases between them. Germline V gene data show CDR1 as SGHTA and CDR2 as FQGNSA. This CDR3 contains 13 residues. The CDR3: CASSPLSTDTQYF. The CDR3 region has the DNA TGTGCCAGCAGCCCCCTCTCGACAGATACGCAGTATTTT.

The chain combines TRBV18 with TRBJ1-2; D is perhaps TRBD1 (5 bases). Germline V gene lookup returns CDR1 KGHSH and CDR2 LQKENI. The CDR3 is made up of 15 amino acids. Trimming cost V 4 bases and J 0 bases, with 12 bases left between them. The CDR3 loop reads CASSRGTQANYGYTF. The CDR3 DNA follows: TGTGCCAGCTCACGAGGGACTCAAGCTAACTATGGCTACACCTTC.

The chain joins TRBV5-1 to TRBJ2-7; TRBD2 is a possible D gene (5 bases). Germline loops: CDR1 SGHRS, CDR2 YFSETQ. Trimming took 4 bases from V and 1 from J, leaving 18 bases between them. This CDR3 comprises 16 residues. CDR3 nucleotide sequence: TGCGCCAGCAGCCCGAGGGAAGGGTCGCCTTCCTACGAGCAGTACTTC. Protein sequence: CASSPREGSPSYEQYF.

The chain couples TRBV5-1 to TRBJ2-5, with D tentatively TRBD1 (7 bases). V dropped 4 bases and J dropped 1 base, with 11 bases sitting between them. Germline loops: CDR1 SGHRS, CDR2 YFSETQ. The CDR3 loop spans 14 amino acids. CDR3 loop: CASSGGTAQETQYF. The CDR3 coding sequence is TGCGCCAGCAGCGGGGGGACAGCCCAAGAGACCCAGTACTTC. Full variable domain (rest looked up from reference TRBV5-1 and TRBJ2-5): KAGVTQTPRYLIKTRGQQVTLSCSPISGHRSVSWYQQTPGQGLQFLFEYFSETQRNKGNFPGRFSGRQFSNSRSEMNVSTLELGDSALYLCASSGGTAQETQYFGPGTRLLVL.